This entry features one T cell receptor beta chain sequence. Measured with immunoSEQ multiplex PCR; TCRdb has only the in-frame clones, and not every one. The sample lists about 41,000 clones, about 85% occurring once. Time point here: recipient sample about 28 days before transplant, after cytoreduction. The sample is drawn from a study of T cell clonotyping in hematopoietic cell transplantation. Deletions cut 6 bases from V and 5 bases from J, with 13 bases between. Germline values: CDR1 MNHNY, CDR2 SVGAGI (reference sequence). The CDR3 totals 13 residues. This clonotype originated in a man aged 55 to 70 with acute myeloid leukemia. Some clones in this sample may be carry-over from other donors' samples. The specimen comprised peripheral blood mononuclear cells, sampled before stem cell transplant. The chain is built from TRBV6-6 and TRBJ1-1; D is perhaps TRBD1 (5 bases). The CDR3 DNA reads as TGTGCCAGCAGCTCGACAGTCTCGACTGAAGCTTTCTTT. It encodes CASSSTVSTEAFF.